This T cell receptor beta chain comes out of a study of shared clonotypes between healthy human individuals. In the study overall: Serving as donors were two women and a few men, whose ages spanned 18 to 49.

Original handling: ImmunoSEQ junction-only sequences lacked quality scores, so their filtering differed. Clones were read by immunoSEQ multiplex PCR, and TCRdb kept only the in-frame ones, dropping some. Clonal size and the V and J genes are those of that table, whereas D and trimming came from the DNA. The sample includes about 480,000 clones, nearly 80% of them seen just once. This sequence originates from a woman in her 40s in good health. Some clones in this sample may be carry-over from other donors' samples. What was sequenced was PBMCs.

CDR3 sequence: CASSARQGRGSEKLFF. In DNA, the CDR3 is TGTGCCAGCAGTGCACGACAGGGTCGGGGTAGTGAAAAACTGTTTTTT. The J gene is TRBJ1-4, the V gene TRBV27; TRBD1 agrees at 7 bases. Germline CDR1 is MNHEY and CDR2 is SMNVEV (reference sequence). Losses at the gene ends were 5 bases for V and 7 bases for J; bases not matched to a gene: 13. The CDR3 spans 16 residues.